This T cell receptor beta chain was sequenced in a study of blood T cells in healthy people across ages. The length of the CDR3 is 13 residues. The germline gives CDR1 SEHNR, CDR2 FQNEAQ (reference sequence). V was cut by 5 bases and J by 8 bases, with 12 bases left in between. PBMCs numbering at least 6 million were isolated per sample. The second PCR ran roughly 6 to 11 cycles with a sample-barcoded 5' primer and J-beta primers. Each CDR3 protein gets one entry after TCRdb re-called the 5' RACE reads with MiXCR. The table has 1.4 million to 1.5 million distinct CDR3 sequences, roughly 45% seen once.

The sequenced sample consisted of blood. The sequence was obtained from a woman aged 18 to 35 in good health. This chain joins TRBV7-9 and TRBJ2-2; possible D gene TRBD1, 6 bases. In DNA form, the CDR3 reads TGTGCCAGCAGCGCAGTGGGGGCAGGGGAGCTGTTTTTT. It encodes CASSAVGAGELFF.